Below, 7 T cell receptor beta chains from the same sample are listed, as sequenced in a study of cytomegalovirus exposure and HLA in healthy donors. TCRdb's copy holds only in-frame clones and misses some; the assay was immunoSEQ multiplex PCR. This table has around 91,000 clones, approximately 94% appearing once. Sequenced input: PBMCs. These receptors were obtained from a woman younger than 45 in good health and CMV-seropositive.

The chain carries TRBV29-1 and TRBJ2-3; D may be TRBD1 (5 bases). CDR1 is SQVTM and CDR2 is ANQGSEA in the germline V gene. V lost 4 bases and J lost 0, with 14 bases in between. The CDR3 has 15 residues. The CDR3 DNA reads TGCAGCGTTGTGAACAAGGGGATTAGCACAGATACGCAGTATTTT. It is translated as CSVVNKGISTDTQYF.

This sequence joins TRBV5-6 and TRBJ1-5; D perhaps matches TRBD1 (6 bases). The CDR3 loop spans 13 amino acids. The germline CDR1 and CDR2 sequences are SGHDT and YYEEEE. V was cut by 4 bases and J by 6 bases, with 11 bases left in between. Written as DNA, the CDR3 is TGTGCCAGCAGCCCACAGGGTCGTCAGCCCCAGCATTTT. The encoded protein is CASSPQGRQPQHF. Full variable domain (remainder filled in from reference TRBV5-6 and TRBJ1-5): DAGVTQSPTHLIKTRGQQVTLRCSPKSGHDTVSWYQQALGQGPQFIFQYYEEEERQRGNFPDRFSGHQFPNYSSELNVNALLLGDSALYLCASSPQGRQPQHFGDGTRLSIL.

The chain carries TRBV27 and TRBJ2-1; D gene uncertain. V lost 1 base to trimming and J lost 7 bases, with 11 bases between them. The germline V gene has CDR1 MNHEY and CDR2 SMNVEV (reference sequence). This CDR3 contains 14 residues. The CDR3 protein is CASSLWASRNEQFF. The CDR3 bases are TGTGCCAGCAGTTTATGGGCTTCAAGGAATGAGCAGTTCTTC.

V and J are TRBV4-2 and TRBJ2-5, with a weak D call TRBD2 (5 bases). Trimming took off 2 bases at V and 5 bases at J, with 9 bases between the two ends. The CDR3 contains 13 residues. Germline CDR1 LGHNA, CDR2 YNFKEQ. The CDR3 DNA reads as TGTGCCAGCAGCCAAACGTCGGGGGAGACCCAGTACTTC. It encodes CASSQTSGETQYF.

This chain connects TRBV28 to TRBJ2-5, with 10 bases fitting TRBD2. Germline assignment: CDR1 MDHEN and CDR2 SYDVKM. The J segment lost 5 bases and the V segment lost 3 bases, leaving 6 bases of the junction unmatched. The CDR3 runs to 15 residues. CDR3 nucleotides: TGTGCCAGCAGTTTGGAGCGGGAGGGCCAGGAGACCCAGTACTTC. Amino acids: CASSLEREGQETQYF.

J is TRBJ1-1 and V is TRBV6-1; D ambiguous. V was pared by 4 bases and J by 2 bases, with 11 bases between. This CDR3 is 14 amino acids long. Germline V gives CDR1 MNHNS, CDR2 SASEGT. The CDR3 is CASSATLLNTEAFF. DNA for the CDR3: TGTGCCAGCAGTGCTACTTTGCTCAACACTGAAGCTTTCTTT.

The CDR3 loop is CASSTPIRGAGGYTF. The CDR3 bases are TGTGCCAGTAGTACCCCAATTCGGGGGGCGGGCGGCTACACCTTC. The V gene is TRBV19, the J gene TRBJ1-2, with D possibly TRBD1 on 6 matching bases. V shed 4 bases and J shed 8 bases, with 20 bases lying between them. The CDR3 runs 15 residues. The germline CDR1 and CDR2 sequences are LNHDA and SQIVND (reference sequence). The whole variable domain, filled in from reference TRBV19 and TRBJ1-2, reads DGGITQSPKYLFRKEGQNVTLSCEQNLNHDAMYWYRQDPGQGLRLIYYSQIVNDFQKGDIAEGYSVSREKKESFPLTVTSAQKNPTAFYLCASSTPIRGAGGYTFGSGTRLTVV.